This T cell receptor (beta chain) comes out of a study of shared clonotypes between healthy human individuals. The material for each subset, its genomic DNA, was split evenly across several immunoSEQ plates. Clones were sequenced by immunoSEQ multiplex PCR, and TCRdb holds only the in-frame ones, with some missing. Of 450,000 to 500,000 clones in the sample, over 75% were seen once. The origin of this receptor is a woman in her thirties or forties in good health. Some clones in this sample may be carry-over from other donors' samples. Material: PBMCs.

The CDR3 nucleotides are TGTGCCAGCCGCCCTTTTCCGCTGCAGACTACCTTAGAGACCCAGTACTTC. The encoded protein is CASRPFPLQTTLETQYF. J is TRBJ2-5 and V is TRBV28; a possible D gene is TRBD2 (5 bases). This CDR3 contains 17 residues. The germline CDR1 and CDR2 sequences are MDHEN and SYDVKM. V was cut by 8 bases and J by 4 bases, with 26 bases left in between.